This T cell receptor beta chain was identified during a study of Ad26.COV2.S vaccination and SARS-CoV-2 variants. Assay: immunoSEQ multiplex PCR; the TCRdb copy retains only in-frame clones and omits some. Here the sample spans about 100,000 clones, about 78% being singletons. The V gene's germline CDR1 is SEHNR and CDR2 FQNEAQ (reference sequence). With 4 bases removed from V and 1 base from J, the gap between germline ends came to 11 bases. CDR3 length equals 15 residues. The chain recombines TRBV7-9 with TRBJ2-1; maybe TRBD2 (5 bases). The sample in question was peripheral blood, obtained after recovery from COVID-19. The receptor comes from a human donor who had recovered from COVID-19. The CDR3 sequence: CASSSDWGSYNEQFF. CDR3 nucleotides: TGTGCCAGCAGCTCGGACTGGGGATCCTACAATGAGCAGTTCTTC. Using reference TRBV7-9 and TRBJ2-1 for the parts outside the CDR3, the full variable domain is DTGVSQNPRHKITKRGQNVTFRCDPISEHNRLYWYRQTLGQGPEFLTYFQNEAQLEKSRLLSDRFSAERPKGSFSTLEIQRTEQGDSAMYLCASSSDWGSYNEQFFGPGTRLTVL.